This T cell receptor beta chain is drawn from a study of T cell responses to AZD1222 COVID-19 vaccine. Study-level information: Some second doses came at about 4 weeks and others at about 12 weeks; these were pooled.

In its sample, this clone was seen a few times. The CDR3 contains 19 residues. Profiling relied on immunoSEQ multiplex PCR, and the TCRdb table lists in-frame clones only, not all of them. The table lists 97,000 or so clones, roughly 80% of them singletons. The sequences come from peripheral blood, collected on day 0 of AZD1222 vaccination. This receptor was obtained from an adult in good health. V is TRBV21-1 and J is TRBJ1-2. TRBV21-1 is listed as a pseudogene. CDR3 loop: CASSKVCIGSPPHNYGYTF. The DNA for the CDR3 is TGTGCCAGCAGCAAAGTCTGCATCGGCTCTCCTCCACATAACTATGGCTACACCTTC.